This is a list of T cell receptor beta chains from one sample in a study of T cells in Graves' hyperthyroidism and ophthalmopathy. One entry per CDR3 protein, called by TCRdb with MiXCR from the multiplex PCR reads. The sample consists of approximately 510,000 distinct CDR3 sequences, about 45% of them appearing once. The specimen was peripheral blood or thyroid tissue (not recorded which). Receptors originate from an adult woman with Graves' disease, either hyperthyroidism or ophthalmopathy (not recorded which). CDR3s include the opening cysteine and the closing phenylalanine or tryptophan.

V,CDR3
TRBV7-9,CASSTTGTHWITGELFF
TRBV2,CASSEIAGEPETQYF
TRBV20-1,CSARDWGASPLHF
TRBV2,CASSEGNRAPTYEQYF
TRBV4-3,CASSQEYSGTGTYEQYF
TRBV28,CASSLDSDLYYGYTF
TRBV7-9,CASSLMGSNQPQHF
TRBV10-2,CASSEGRGSLQKLFF
TRBV20-1,CSADASSAGGLAETQYF
TRBV5-1,CAHKGRELETQYF
TRBV7-8,CASSHGLWEQYF
TRBV7-9,CASRGTAGAHEQYF
TRBV12-3/TRBV12-4,CASSFTAPNTEAFF
TRBV7-2,CASSLEAFNEQFF
TRBV20-1,CSARGNAGGTEAFF
TRBV20-1,CSATREYEQYF
TRBV10-3,CAISEWGEDGEAF
TRBV19,CASSITGGRAEAFF
TRBV10-2,CASSDERDSYEQYF
TRBV15,CATSRVRGYGEQYF
TRBV20-1,CSAHNRVPGADGYTF
TRBV10-2,CASREGGTGENTEAFF
TRBV7-2,CASSSATSGSSQETQYF
TRBV5-1,CASSLDRRTGGELFF
TRBV29-1,CSRRQDTGELFF
TRBV7-9,CASIIRGNTGELFF
TRBV7-9,CASSSTGRKGQETQYF
TRBV15,CATSRGPFGMNTEAFF
TRBV2,CASSEAWGGSQYF
TRBV6-1,CASSERGPDTEAFF
TRBV15,CATSRDSLSPNEKLFF
TRBV19,CASSIGRGDEQFF
TRBV12-3/TRBV12-4,CASRKQGYQPQHF
TRBV7-9,CASSFLHRDRNYEQYF
TRBV20-1,CSARDRDRGDSPLHF
TRBV6-1,CASSELESEAFF
TRBV6-5,CASSYFGLAGGEQYF
TRBV10-3,CAISESQGAEAWATQYF
TRBV10-3,CAISDLGPNTEAFF
TRBV10-3,CAIRGGQGHTEAFF
TRBV15,CATSRDSQPSYEQYF
TRBV25-1,CASSGRLNSPLHF